This T cell receptor (beta chain) originates from a study of Tregs in tolerant kidney transplant recipients (dated by TCRdb to 2018 to 2020). Notes on the research overall: Transplants used related donors with nonmyeloablative bone marrow transplantation; mixed chimerism was transient in the human trials. The study applied TCRbeta sequencing to find donor-specific regulatory T cells before combined kidney and bone marrow transplantation and then followed those same cells after transplant.

About this clone: Its antigen is still unknown. The CDR3 end is not reached by the read, which stops 3 residues before it; the germline J gene fills it in.

For TCRbeta CDR3 sequencing, genomic DNA from the sorted cells was extracted using the QIAGEN DNeasy Blood and Tissue Kit. High-throughput TCRbeta CDR3 sequencing, including PCR amplification with bias correction and internal controls, was performed commercially through immunoSEQ. The study's own analysis went as follows. Unique productive TCRbeta sequences were defined by CDR3 nucleotide sequence where primers matched, otherwise by CDR3 amino acid sequence with Vbeta and Jbeta genes. As a correction for sorting error, sequences shared between sorted populations at a frequency ratio of 2:1 or less were discarded, and the remaining shared sequences were assigned to the higher population. Donor-reactive sequences were defined as at least 5-fold expanded in CFSE-low cells versus unstimulated cells, with frequency of at least 0.01% in CFSE-low cells. Repertoire divergence was quantified by Jensen-Shannon divergence calculated from the top 100 TCRbeta sequences ranked by frequency. For any sample with multiple sequencing runs, sorting error was corrected in each run separately before the runs were pooled. TCRdb provides this immuneACCESS table in a form limited to in-frame rearrangements. Some clones are lacking; in checked studies, under half of them reflect an unresolved V gene, and why the rest are absent is not known. For V, J and clone size, that table is used; D and trimming come from the DNA. The table for this sample records about 48,000 clones. 0.85% of the sample lies in the top ten.

Summary of the overall study and its limitations: For some patients the PCR primers changed over time, which made it impossible to compare the samples from those patients at the nucleotide level. The study was constrained by small patient numbers, and validation of the findings is required in larger populations and under other immunosuppression protocols. Expanding Tregs with activated donor B cells appeared to identify the most biologically relevant and donor-specific TCRbeta repertoire. Biological reproducibility was not directly assessed, although technical replication error appeared to be minimal. In tolerant patients, the expansion of donor-specific Tregs was greater than global Treg expansion, suggesting that the expansion was antigen-driven rather than nonspecific.

CDR3 length: 13 amino acids, cysteine to phenylalanine. Part of the CDR3 DNA is given, 30 bases translated from base 1. For CDR1 and CDR2, the germline V gene lists SGHTA and FQGNSA. V loses 6 bases, J loses 2 bases, and the germline ends lie 10 bases apart. The time point label, read with the paper, signifies: blood sample drawn before combined kidney and bone marrow transplant. Thawed PBMCs were FACS-sorted into unstimulated Tregs (CD4+CD25+CD127-), CD4+ non-Tregs (CD4+CD25-), CD4 cells and CD8 cells. The patients were 4 recipients of combined kidney and bone marrow transplants from the ITN036ST trial, and samples were available only for these trial subjects. Healthy control blood was processed by Ficoll density gradient to PBMCs and cryopreserved; patient PBMCs were collected before and after transplant.

The sequence was collected from a human donor who received a combined kidney and bone marrow transplant. The chain couples TRBV7-2 to TRBJ1-1; the D gene is unclear. Sequenced here: CD4+ T cells from blood, sampled before the transplant. Partial CDR3 DNA: TGTGCCAGCAGTTATGACACCAACACTGAA. Translation gives CASSYDTNTE. The complete CDR3 reads CASSYDTNTEAFF.